This T cell receptor (beta chain) originates from a study of T cell repertoires in cytomegalovirus infection (dated by TCRdb to the late 2010s). Turning to the overall study: The peptide stimulations were aimed at well-studied HLA-B-restricted epitopes as well as recently identified HLA-C-restricted CMV epitopes, whose presentation resists viral immunomodulation. Donor HLA type was relevant to the analysis, because carriage of CMV infection together with the matching HLA type was indicated by public TCR beta signatures.

The sample's treatment or condition label is to be understood as: in vitro stimulation with specific CMV peptide epitopes to enrich CMV-specific T cells. The research as a whole found: Carriers of CMV infection plus the relevant HLA type were discriminated by the cumulative frequency of public TCR beta family members in the study cohort and in an independent approximately 360-donor cohort. In the ex vivo response, HLA-C-restricted CMV-specific TCR beta clonotypes were dominant, and in two of eight donors the single most frequent clonotype came from this HLA-C-restricted group.

TCRdb lists the instrument as Illumina HiSeq 1500. TCRdb took the public reads, trimmed them with fastp at Q25, ran MiXCR for clone calling and kept in-frame beta chains. CDR3 protein sequences are deduplicated, and each keeps its most common genes and DNA. Recorded for this sample are 300,000 to 400,000 distinct CDR3 sequences; about 25% of them occurred a single time. 13% of the sample rests with the top ten. This clonotype was seen a handful of times. No antigen is known for it. It has no much larger one-base neighbor in the sample; base qualities were not kept. The sequence was obtained from a human donor in good health (CMV status not recorded). Some clones in this sample may be carry-over from other donors' samples. This specimen was cultured PBMCs, taken from culture after CMV antigen stimulation.

The CDR3 here reads CASSTQGGTGNIQYF. Read as DNA, the sequence is TGTGCCAGTAGTACCCAGGGGGGTACAGGAAACATTCAGTACTTC. The chain is encoded by TRBV19 joined to TRBJ2-4; TRBD1 might be the D gene, on 7 matching bases. At the junction V is shortened by 4 bases and J by 6 bases, with 16 bases in between. Inclusive of the bounding cysteine and phenylalanine, the CDR3 is 15 residues long. Only the CDR3 portion is preserved as DNA: 45 bases, with reading frame beginning at the first base. The germline V gene (reference sequence) supplies CDR1 LNHDA and CDR2 SQIVND.